This T cell receptor beta chain was found in a study of cytomegalovirus exposure and HLA in healthy donors. Study overall: An analysis done earlier identified roughly 120 million unique TCR beta sequences from about 179 million T cells.

Germline V gene data show CDR1 as SGDLS and CDR2 as YYNGEE. Trimming at V came to 0 bases and at J to 2 bases, leaving 5 bases not matched to a gene. The CDR3 totals 18 residues. Primers included in the PCR were 60 Vbeta and 13 Jbeta primers. In the source study's methods: Later, an analysis found 75 million to 90 million unique TCR beta chains, and some 10 million of these were shared. Generated by immunoSEQ multiplex PCR, the TCRdb table keeps only in-frame clones and is missing some. D and trimming were read from the DNA, whereas the V and J calls and clone size are those reported in that table. The data contain some 120,000 clones, approximately 80% of them singletons. Broader study findings: Later analysis identified 16,951 TCR beta sequences associated with HLA alleles, using a false discovery rate threshold of 0.05.

At sampling all donors were nominally healthy, likely with unrecorded immune exposures. In regard to this clone: Its matching antigen is unknown.

The J gene is TRBJ2-5, the V gene TRBV9; 15 bases align to TRBD2. The origin of this receptor is a young man in good health and CMV-seropositive. Sequencing input: PBMCs. The CDR3 region is CASSVGTSGRARQETQYF. CDR3 nucleotides: TGTGCCAGCAGCGTAGGGACTAGCGGGAGGGCCAGGCAAGAGACCCAGTACTTC.